This TCR beta chain emerged from a study of siplizumab effects on memory and regulatory T cells. Study outcomes and limitations: Contribution to the alloresponse seemed major for naive T cells, which also seemed more diverse than memory cells.

CDR1 SGDLS and CDR2 YYNGEE come from the germline V gene. V trimming: 4 bases; J trimming: 8 bases; junction bases outside the gene matches: 12. CDR3 size: 15 residues. Assay: immunoSEQ multiplex PCR; the TCRdb copy retains only in-frame clones and omits some. The sample holds roughly 56,000 clones, over 85% seen once. Comment on this clone: The antigen remains undetermined.

The receptor comes from a human donor in good health. The sequencing input was CD8+ T cells sorted from blood. The chain is built from TRBV9 and TRBJ2-4, with 7 bases aligning to TRBD1. The CDR3 reads CASSITGVSGDIQYF. CDR3 nucleotides: TGTGCCAGCAGCATAACAGGGGTTTCTGGAGACATTCAGTACTTC.